A single sample is the source of the 20 T cell receptor beta chains below, sequenced in a study of blood T cell repertoires in COVID-19. Profiling relied on immunoSEQ multiplex PCR, and the TCRdb table lists in-frame clones only, not all of them. Of tens of thousands of clones listed, around nine tenths are singletons. The specimen sequenced was peripheral blood. Receptor source: a man aged 50-60 years with acute or convalescent COVID-19.

The chain uses TRBV5-4 and TRBJ2-5, with 10 bases aligning to TRBD2. With 0 bases clipped from V and 3 bases from J, the junction kept 5 bases outside the gene matches. The CDR3 has 16 amino acids. In germline, CDR1 is SGHNT, CDR2 YYREEE (reference sequence). CDR3 in DNA: TGTGCCAGCAGCTTGGAGCGGGAGGGTAGAGAAGAGACCCAGTACTTC. Its translation is CASSLEREGREETQYF.

V and J are TRBV14 and TRBJ2-1, with 13 bases fitting TRBD2. Unmatched junction bases numbered 5, after V lost 4 bases and J lost 8 bases. Germline CDR1 is SGHDN and CDR2 is FVKESK. CDR3 length equals 15 residues. The CDR3 spells CASSLGLAGADEQFF. CDR3 nucleotides: TGTGCCAGCAGCCTAGGACTAGCGGGAGCGGATGAGCAGTTCTTC.

This rearrangement joins TRBV7-9 to TRBJ1-4; the match to TRBD1 covers 9 bases. Germline-derived CDR1 and CDR2 are SEHNR and FQNEAQ (reference sequence). V lost 5 bases and J lost 8; bases outside the gene matches: 6. The CDR3 runs 14 residues. In nucleotides, the CDR3 is TGTGCCAGCAGCCCGGGACAGGGCCGCGAAAAACTGTTTTTT. Its protein is CASSPGQGREKLFF.

The chain recombines TRBV12-3 or TRBV12-4 with TRBJ1-4; TRBD1 is a possible D gene (5 bases). The V and J ends lost 4 bases and 7 bases respectively, with 10 bases between them. This CDR3 is built from 13 residues. The CDR3 protein is CASSYRLGEKLFF. Written as DNA, the CDR3 is TGTGCCAGCAGTTACAGGCTGGGTGAAAAACTGTTTTTT.

This chain connects TRBV4-3 to TRBJ1-1, with D perhaps TRBD1 (6 bases). The length of the CDR3 is 15 residues. The germline V and J ends were trimmed by 4 bases and 0 bases, with 12 bases remaining between them. Looked up from germline, CDR1 is LGHNA and CDR2 is YSLEER. CDR3 in DNA: TGCGCCAGCAGCCTTCGGACAGCCATGAACACTGAAGCTTTCTTT. Its protein product is CASSLRTAMNTEAFF.

A few counts support this clone. This same CDR3 is encoded by further DNA sequences in the sample. V and J are TRBV2 and TRBJ2-3; D possibly corresponds to TRBD1 (6 bases). Per the germline V gene, CDR1 is SNHLY and CDR2 is FYNNEI. This CDR3 region has 14 residues. V lost 5 bases, J lost 3 bases, and 12 bases lay in between. The DNA for the CDR3 is TGTGCCAGCAGTCCTCGACAGGTAACAGATACGCAGTATTTT. It is translated as CASSPRQVTDTQYF.

V usage is TRBV6-6 and J usage is TRBJ2-1, with D perhaps TRBD2 (6 bases). V was trimmed by 6 bases and J by 5 bases, leaving 17 bases between them. The CDR3 covers 15 residues. Germline CDR1 reads MNHNY; CDR2 reads SVGAGI (reference sequence). CDR3: CASRKDYMGDNEQFF. The DNA of the CDR3 is TGTGCCAGCAGGAAGGACTACATGGGAGACAATGAGCAGTTCTTC.

The chain couples TRBV28 to TRBJ1-2; 8 bases agree with TRBD1. With V trimmed by 6 bases and J by 4 bases, 10 bases remained unmatched. Germline V gene data show CDR1 as MDHEN and CDR2 as SYDVKM. The CDR3 extends over 15 amino acids. The CDR3 spells CASRRGGTGLYGYTF. CDR3 in DNA: TGTGCCAGCAGGCGGGGGGGGACAGGTCTCTATGGCTACACCTTC.

The genes are TRBV11-2 and TRBJ1-6; TRBD1 agrees at 10 bases. The CDR3 has 13 amino acids. The germline CDR1 and CDR2 sequences are SGHAT and FQNNGV. V was pared by 9 bases and J by 10 bases, with 6 bases of the junction left unmatched. The CDR3 sequence is CASAGTGVSPLHF. Written as DNA, the CDR3 is TGTGCCAGTGCCGGGACAGGGGTATCACCCCTCCACTTT.

The table lists this clone with a count of one. The genes are TRBV25-1 and TRBJ1-6, with D possibly being TRBD1 (5 bases). V was shortened by 3 bases and J by 5 bases, with 14 bases between the two germline ends. CDR3 length: 16 residues. Germline CDR1 MGHDK, CDR2 SYGVNS. The CDR3 protein is CASSDSWGLHNSPLHF. The CDR3 region has the DNA TGTGCCAGCAGTGATTCCTGGGGACTCCATAATTCACCCCTCCACTTT.

V and J are TRBV27 and TRBJ1-1; D perhaps matches TRBD1 (5 bases). Germline V gene sequence: CDR1 MNHEY, CDR2 SMNVEV (reference sequence). The CDR3 covers 14 residues. V was pared by 6 bases and J by 1 base, with 12 bases between. The CDR3, as DNA: TGTGCCAGCAGGCTCCGAACAGGGAACACTGAAGCTTTCTTT. Translated: CASRLRTGNTEAFF.

The chain has TRBV12-3 or TRBV12-4 and TRBJ2-5; 7 nucleotides match TRBD2. This CDR3 comprises 12 residues. The ends lost 6 bases at V and 3 bases at J; junction bases unmatched: 1. CDR3 DNA sequence: TGTGCCAGCAGGGGAGGGGAAGAGACCCAGTACTTC. This sequence encodes CASRGGEETQYF.

The V and J genes are TRBV19 and TRBJ1-1; D is unresolved. This CDR3 comprises 15 residues. Trimming removed 4 bases from V and 0 bases from J, with 12 bases in between. Germline lookup yields CDR1 LNHDA and CDR2 SQIVND (reference sequence). CDR3 protein: CASSKRVNMNTEAFF. DNA for the CDR3: TGTGCCAGTAGTAAGAGAGTCAATATGAACACTGAAGCTTTCTTT.

This chain links TRBV11-2 with TRBJ1-2; no clear D gene. This CDR3 is 14 amino acids long. V was shortened by 4 bases and J by 3 bases, with 12 bases between the two germline ends. Germline CDR1 SGHAT, CDR2 FQNNGV. CDR3 loop: CASSSPGSYYGYTF. CDR3 coding DNA: TGTGCCAGCAGCTCTCCGGGATCCTACTATGGCTACACCTTC.

The chain is built from TRBV4-3 and TRBJ1-5, with D maybe TRBD1 (5 bases). Trimming pared 1 base from V and 7 bases from J, leaving 11 bases between. Per the germline V gene, CDR1 is LGHNA and CDR2 is YSLEER. The CDR3 covers 14 residues. The CDR3 bases are TGCGCCAGCAGCCAAGTGCCCGGGGGACAGCCCCAGCATTTT. This encodes CASSQVPGGQPQHF.

The CDR3 is CASSPQGGTEAFF. CDR3 DNA: TGTGCCAGCAGCCCCCAGGGGGGCACTGAAGCTTTCTTT. The genes are TRBV7-2 and TRBJ1-1; TRBD1 matches 7 bases. The germline gives CDR1 SGHTA, CDR2 FQGNSA. J was trimmed by 4 bases and V by 5 bases; bases with no gene match: 4. The CDR3 length is 13 residues.

V and J are TRBV6-5 and TRBJ2-1; TRBD2 agrees at 9 bases. After removal of 6 bases from V and 5 bases from J, the junction contained 8 bases not matched to a gene. The germline CDR1 and CDR2 sequences are MNHEY and SVGAGI. This CDR3 is 15 amino acids long. DNA for the CDR3: TGTGCCAGCAGGACCCTAGCGGGGAGTAACAATGAGCAGTTCTTC. Residues: CASRTLAGSNNEQFF.

The chain employs TRBV6-5 and TRBJ2-5; D may be TRBD2 (6 bases). This CDR3 has 14 amino acids. The germline CDR1 and CDR2 sequences are MNHEY and SVGAGI. The ends were cut back, 6 bases at V and 9 bases at J, with 20 bases in the middle. The chain's CDR3 is CASRIGGDWGAQYF. The CDR3 DNA sequence: TGTGCCAGCAGAATAGGAGGGGACTGGGGGGCCCAGTACTTC.

The CDR3 DNA is TGCAGCGTTGCCTGGGGCCCGGACACCGGGGAGCTGTTTTTT. It codes for CSVAWGPDTGELFF. The chain links TRBV29-1 to TRBJ2-2, with a tentative D call TRBD1 (5 bases). This CDR3 comprises 14 residues. V lost 4 bases and J lost 3, with 12 bases in between. The germline CDR1 and CDR2 sequences are SQVTM and ANQGSEA.

The rearrangement links TRBV3-1 (or the pseudogene TRBV3-2) to TRBJ1-1; perhaps TRBD1 as D (5 bases). In germline, CDR1 is LGHDT, CDR2 YNNKEL (reference sequence). The CDR3 covers 22 residues. V gave up 1 base and J gave up 5 bases, with 35 bases separating them. CDR3 nucleotides: TGTGCCAGCAGCCAAGGTCGACCGGCGTCTCCGGGCCGCATAGGGGAAAGGACTGAAGCTTTCTTT. It translates to CASSQGRPASPGRIGERTEAFF.